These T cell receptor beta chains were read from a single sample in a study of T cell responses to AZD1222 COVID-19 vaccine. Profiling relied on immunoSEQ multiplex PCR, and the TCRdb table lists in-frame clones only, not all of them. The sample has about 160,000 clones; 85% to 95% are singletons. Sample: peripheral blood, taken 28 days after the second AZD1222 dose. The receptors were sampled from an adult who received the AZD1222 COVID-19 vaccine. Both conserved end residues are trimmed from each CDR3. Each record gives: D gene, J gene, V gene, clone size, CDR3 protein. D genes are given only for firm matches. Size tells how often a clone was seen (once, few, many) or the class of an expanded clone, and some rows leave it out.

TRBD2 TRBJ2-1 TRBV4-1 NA ASSQEGLAGGYNEQF
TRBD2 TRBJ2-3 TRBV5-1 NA ASSQEGRARWDTQY
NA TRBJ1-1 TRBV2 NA ASEGGNTEAF
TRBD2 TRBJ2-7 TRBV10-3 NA AISVGTSGTEQY
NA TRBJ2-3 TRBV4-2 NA ASSQEGQLNGPDTQY
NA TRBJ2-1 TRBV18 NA ASSPPGAGPYNEQF
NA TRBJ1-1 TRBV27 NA ASSYKGGITEAF
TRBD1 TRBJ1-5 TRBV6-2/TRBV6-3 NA ASSPKYYPGQGSQPQH
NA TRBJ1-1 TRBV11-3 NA ASSLDRRTEAF
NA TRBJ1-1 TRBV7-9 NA ASSLLSTTDAF
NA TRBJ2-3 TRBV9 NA ASSPRSAPSTDTQY
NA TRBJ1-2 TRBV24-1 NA ATSGNTDYGYT
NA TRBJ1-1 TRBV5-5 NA ASSLGRAGSSNTEAF
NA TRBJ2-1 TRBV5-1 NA ASRLNPNEQF
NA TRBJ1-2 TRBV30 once AWSVGGARGYT
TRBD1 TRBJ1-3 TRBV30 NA AWSPPWDRDSGNTIY
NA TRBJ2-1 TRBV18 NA ASSPVSGSYNEQF
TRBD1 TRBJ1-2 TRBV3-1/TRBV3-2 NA ASSPGHPTTGGNGYT
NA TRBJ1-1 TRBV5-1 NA ASSFIRANTEAF
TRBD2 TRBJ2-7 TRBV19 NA ASSIGTSGLYEQY
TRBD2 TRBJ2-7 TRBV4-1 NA ASSQSFSGRAAYEQY
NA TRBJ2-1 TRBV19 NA ASMAPGVAYNEQF
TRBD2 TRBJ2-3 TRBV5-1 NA ASSSRTSGIFTDTQY
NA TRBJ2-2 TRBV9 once ASSTRTGNTGELF
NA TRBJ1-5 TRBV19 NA ASSLWGESQPQH
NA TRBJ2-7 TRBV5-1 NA ASSFPRGYEQY
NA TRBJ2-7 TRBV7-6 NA ASVPTSVRGRSYEQY
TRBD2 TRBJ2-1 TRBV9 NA ASSVTSGSYNEQF
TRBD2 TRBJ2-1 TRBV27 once ASSPLAGGIPSYNEQF
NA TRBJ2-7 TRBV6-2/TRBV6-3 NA ASSYGDGSYEQY
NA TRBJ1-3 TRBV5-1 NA ASSLGEGRATGNTIY
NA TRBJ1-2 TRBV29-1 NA SVGQSNYGYT
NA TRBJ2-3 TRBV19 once ASSRERNTDTQY
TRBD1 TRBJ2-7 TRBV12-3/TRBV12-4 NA ASKTGENYEQY
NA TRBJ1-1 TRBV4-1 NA ASSQDPGDTEAF
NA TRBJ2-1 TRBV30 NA AWSVGGPTEQF
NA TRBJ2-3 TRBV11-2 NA ASSLGTTPSTDTQY
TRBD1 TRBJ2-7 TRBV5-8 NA ASSFRTGGAYEQY
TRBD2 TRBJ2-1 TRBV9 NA ASSVEAGGFNEQF
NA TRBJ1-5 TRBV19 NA ASRDSNQPQH